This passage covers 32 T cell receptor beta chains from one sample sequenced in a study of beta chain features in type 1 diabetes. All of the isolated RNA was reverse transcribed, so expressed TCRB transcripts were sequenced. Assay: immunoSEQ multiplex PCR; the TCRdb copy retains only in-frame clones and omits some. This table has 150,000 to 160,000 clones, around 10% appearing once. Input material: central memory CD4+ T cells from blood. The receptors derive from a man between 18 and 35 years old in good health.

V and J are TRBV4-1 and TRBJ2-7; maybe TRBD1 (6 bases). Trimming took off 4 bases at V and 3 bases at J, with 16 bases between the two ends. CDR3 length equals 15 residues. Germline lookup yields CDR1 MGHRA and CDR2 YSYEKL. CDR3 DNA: TGCGCCAGCAGCCCCTCCCGTGGGGGCCTCTACGAGCAGTACTTC. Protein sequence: CASSPSRGGLYEQYF.

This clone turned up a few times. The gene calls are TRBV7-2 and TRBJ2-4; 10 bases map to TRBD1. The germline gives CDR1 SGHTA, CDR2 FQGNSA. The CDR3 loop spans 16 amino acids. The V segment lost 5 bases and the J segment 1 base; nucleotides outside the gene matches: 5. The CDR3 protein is CASSRPGQGAKNIQYF. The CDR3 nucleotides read TGTGCCAGCAGCCGTCCGGGACAGGGGGCCAAAAACATTCAGTACTTC.

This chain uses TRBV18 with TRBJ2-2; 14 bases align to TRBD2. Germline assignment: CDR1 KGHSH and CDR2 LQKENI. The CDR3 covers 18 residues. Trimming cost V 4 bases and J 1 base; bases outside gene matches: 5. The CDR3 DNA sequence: TGTGCCAGCTCACGTACCGGGACTAGCGGGAGGAACACCGGGGAGCTGTTTTTT. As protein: CASSRTGTSGRNTGELFF.

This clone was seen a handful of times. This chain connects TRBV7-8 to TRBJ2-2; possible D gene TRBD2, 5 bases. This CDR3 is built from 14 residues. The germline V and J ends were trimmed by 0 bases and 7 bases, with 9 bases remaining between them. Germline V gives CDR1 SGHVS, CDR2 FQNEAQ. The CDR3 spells CASSLAEVVGELFF. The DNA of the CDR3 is TGTGCCAGCAGCTTAGCGGAGGTAGTCGGGGAGCTGTTTTTT.

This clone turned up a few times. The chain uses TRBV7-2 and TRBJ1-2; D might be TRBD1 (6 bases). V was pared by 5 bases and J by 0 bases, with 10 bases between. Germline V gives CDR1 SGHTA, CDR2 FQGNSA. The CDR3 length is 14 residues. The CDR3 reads CASSPDRTNYGYTF. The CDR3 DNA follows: TGTGCCAGCAGCCCAGACAGGACTAACTATGGCTACACCTTC.

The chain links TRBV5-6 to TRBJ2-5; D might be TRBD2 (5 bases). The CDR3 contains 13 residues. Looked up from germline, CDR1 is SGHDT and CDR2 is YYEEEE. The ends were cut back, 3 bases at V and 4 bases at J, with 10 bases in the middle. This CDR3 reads CASSWAAGETQYF. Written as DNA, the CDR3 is TGTGCCAGCAGCTGGGCCGCGGGAGAGACCCAGTACTTC.

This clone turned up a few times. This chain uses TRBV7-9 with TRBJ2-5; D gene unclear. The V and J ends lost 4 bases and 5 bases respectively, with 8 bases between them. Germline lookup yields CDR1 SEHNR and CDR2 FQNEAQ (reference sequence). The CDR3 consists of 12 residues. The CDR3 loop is CASSWLRETQYF. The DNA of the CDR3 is TGTGCCAGCAGCTGGCTCAGGGAGACCCAGTACTTC. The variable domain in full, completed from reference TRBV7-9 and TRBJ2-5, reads DTGVSQNPRHKITKRGQNVTFRCDPISEHNRLYWYRQTLGQGPEFLTYFQNEAQLEKSRLLSDRFSAERPKGSFSTLEIQRTEQGDSAMYLCASSWLRETQYFGPGTRLLVL.

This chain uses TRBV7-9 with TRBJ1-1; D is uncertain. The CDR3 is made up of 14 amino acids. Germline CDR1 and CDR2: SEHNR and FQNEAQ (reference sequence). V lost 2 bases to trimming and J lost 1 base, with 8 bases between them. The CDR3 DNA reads TGTGCCAGCAGCTTAAACGCCCAGAACACTGAAGCTTTCTTT. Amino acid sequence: CASSLNAQNTEAFF.

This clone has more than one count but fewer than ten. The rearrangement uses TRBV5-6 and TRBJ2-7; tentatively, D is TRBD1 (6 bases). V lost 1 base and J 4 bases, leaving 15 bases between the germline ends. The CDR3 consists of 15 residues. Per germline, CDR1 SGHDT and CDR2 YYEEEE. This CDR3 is CASSLTQGTLYEQYF. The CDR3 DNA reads TGTGCCAGCAGCTTGACCCAGGGGACCCTTTACGAGCAGTACTTC.

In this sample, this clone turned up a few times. CDR3 DNA sequence: TGCGCCAGCAGCCAAGATCCTAGGCCAGACGGCGGTTCACCCCTCCACTTT. It translates to CASSQDPRPDGGSPLHF. The chain carries TRBV4-1 and TRBJ1-6; no reliable D call. Trimming removed 0 bases at V and 9 bases at J, with 18 bases between. This CDR3 is built from 17 residues. Germline V gene data show CDR1 as MGHRA and CDR2 as YSYEKL.

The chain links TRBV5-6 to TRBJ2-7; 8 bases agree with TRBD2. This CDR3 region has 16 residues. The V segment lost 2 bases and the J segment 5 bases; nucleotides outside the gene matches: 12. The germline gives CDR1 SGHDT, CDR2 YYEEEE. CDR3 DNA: TGTGCCAGCAGCTTTACCTCGGCACTAGCGGTGAACGAGCAGTACTTC. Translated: CASSFTSALAVNEQYF.

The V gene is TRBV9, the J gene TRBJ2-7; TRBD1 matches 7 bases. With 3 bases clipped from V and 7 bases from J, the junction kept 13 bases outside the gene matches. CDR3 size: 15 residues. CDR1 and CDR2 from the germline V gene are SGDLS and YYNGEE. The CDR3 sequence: CASSAQGDPLGEQYF. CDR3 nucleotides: TGTGCCAGCAGCGCCCAGGGGGACCCGCTAGGGGAGCAGTACTTC.

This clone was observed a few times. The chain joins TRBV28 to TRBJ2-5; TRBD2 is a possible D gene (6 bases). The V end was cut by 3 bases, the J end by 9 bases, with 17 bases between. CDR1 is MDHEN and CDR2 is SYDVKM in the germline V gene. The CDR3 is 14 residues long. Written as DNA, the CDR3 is TGTGCCAGCAGTTTCCGGCGGGGTCCCGGGTCCCAGTACTTC. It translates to CASSFRRGPGSQYF.

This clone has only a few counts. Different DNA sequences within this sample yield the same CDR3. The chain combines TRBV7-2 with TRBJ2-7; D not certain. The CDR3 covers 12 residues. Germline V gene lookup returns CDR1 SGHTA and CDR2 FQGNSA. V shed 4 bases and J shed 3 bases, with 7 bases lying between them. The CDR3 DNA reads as TGTGCCAGCAGCTCCATCGGCTACGAGCAGTACTTC. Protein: CASSSIGYEQYF.

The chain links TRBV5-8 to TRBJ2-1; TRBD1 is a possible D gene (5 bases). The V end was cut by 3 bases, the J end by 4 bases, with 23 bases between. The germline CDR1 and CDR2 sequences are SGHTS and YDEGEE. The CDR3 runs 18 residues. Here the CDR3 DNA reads TGTGCCAGCAGCTATGAGGTATTTATTGGGGCCCGTTACAATGAGCAGTTCTTC. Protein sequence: CASSYEVFIGARYNEQFF.

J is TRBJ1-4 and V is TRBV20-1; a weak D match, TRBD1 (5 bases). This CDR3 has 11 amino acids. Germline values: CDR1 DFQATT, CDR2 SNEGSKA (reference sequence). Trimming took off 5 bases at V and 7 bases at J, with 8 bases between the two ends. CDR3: CSAEDSEKLFF. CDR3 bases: TGCAGTGCTGAAGACAGTGAAAAACTGTTTTTT.

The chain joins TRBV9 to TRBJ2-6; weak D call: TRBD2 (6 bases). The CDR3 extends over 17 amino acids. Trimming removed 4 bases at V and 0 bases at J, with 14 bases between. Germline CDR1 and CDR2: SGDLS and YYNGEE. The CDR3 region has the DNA TGTGCCAGCAGCCCCCGCGGGGAGGCCTCTGGGGCCAACGTCCTGACTTTC. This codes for CASSPRGEASGANVLTF.

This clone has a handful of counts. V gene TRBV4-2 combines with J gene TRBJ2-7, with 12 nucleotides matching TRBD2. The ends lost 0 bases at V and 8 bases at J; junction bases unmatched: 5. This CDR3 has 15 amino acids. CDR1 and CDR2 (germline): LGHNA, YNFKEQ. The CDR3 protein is CASSQDGGLAGKQYF. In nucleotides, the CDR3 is TGTGCCAGCAGCCAAGATGGCGGACTAGCGGGAAAGCAGTACTTC.

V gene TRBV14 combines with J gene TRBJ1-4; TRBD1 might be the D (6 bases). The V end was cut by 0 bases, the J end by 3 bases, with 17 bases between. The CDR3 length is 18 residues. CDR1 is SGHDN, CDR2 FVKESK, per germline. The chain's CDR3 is CASSQDIRGRRANEKLFF. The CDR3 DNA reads TGTGCCAGCAGCCAAGACATTCGGGGGCGCAGGGCTAATGAAAAACTGTTTTTT.

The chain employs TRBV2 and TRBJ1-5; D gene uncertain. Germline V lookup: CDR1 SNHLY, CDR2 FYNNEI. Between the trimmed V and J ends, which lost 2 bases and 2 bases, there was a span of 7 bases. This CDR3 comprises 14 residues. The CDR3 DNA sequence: TGTGCCAGCAGTGAACTCCGGGGCAATCAGCCCCAGCATTTT. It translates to CASSELRGNQPQHF.

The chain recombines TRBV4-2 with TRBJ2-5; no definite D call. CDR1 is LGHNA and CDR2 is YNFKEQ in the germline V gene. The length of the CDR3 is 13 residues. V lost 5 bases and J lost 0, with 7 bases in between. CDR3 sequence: CASSYTYQETQYF. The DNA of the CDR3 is TGTGCCAGCAGCTATACCTACCAAGAGACCCAGTACTTC.

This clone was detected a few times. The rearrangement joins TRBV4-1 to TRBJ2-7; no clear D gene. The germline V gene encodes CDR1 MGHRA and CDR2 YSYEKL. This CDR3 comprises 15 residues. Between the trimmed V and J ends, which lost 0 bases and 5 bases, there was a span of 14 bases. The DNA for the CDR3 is TGCGCCAGCAGCCAAGATCGAAAGGGTACTAACGAGCAGTACTTC. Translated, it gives CASSQDRKGTNEQYF.

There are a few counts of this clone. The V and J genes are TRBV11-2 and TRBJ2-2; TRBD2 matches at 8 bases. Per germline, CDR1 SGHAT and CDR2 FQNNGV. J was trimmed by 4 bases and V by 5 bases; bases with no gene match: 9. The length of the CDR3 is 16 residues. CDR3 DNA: TGTGCCAGCAGCCGAAAGAGCGGGGGCATCACCGGGGAGCTGTTTTTT. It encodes CASSRKSGGITGELFF.

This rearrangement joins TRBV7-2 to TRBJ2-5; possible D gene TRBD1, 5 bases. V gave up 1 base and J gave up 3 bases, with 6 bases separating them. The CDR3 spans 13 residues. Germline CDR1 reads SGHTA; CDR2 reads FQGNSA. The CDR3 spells CASSLVQEETQYF. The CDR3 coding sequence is TGTGCCAGCAGCTTAGTACAGGAAGAGACCCAGTACTTC.

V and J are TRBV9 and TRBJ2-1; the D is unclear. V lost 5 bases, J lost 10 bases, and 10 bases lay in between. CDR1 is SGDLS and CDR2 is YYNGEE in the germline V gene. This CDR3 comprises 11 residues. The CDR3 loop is CASSLSGEQFF. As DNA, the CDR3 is TGTGCCAGCAGTCTCAGTGGGGAGCAGTTCTTC.

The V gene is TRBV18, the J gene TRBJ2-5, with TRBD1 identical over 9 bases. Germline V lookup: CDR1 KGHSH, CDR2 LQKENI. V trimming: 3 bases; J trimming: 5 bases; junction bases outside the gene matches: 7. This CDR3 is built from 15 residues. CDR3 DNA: TGTGCCAGCTCACCCCGGGACAGGGCCTTGGAGACCCAGTACTTC. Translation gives CASSPRDRALETQYF. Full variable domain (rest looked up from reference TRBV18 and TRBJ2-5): NAGVMQNPRHLVRRRGQEARLRCSPMKGHSHVYWYRQLPEEGLKFMVYLQKENIIDESGMPKERFSAEFPKEGPSILRIQQVVRGDSAAYFCASSPRDRALETQYFGPGTRLLVL.

CDR3 DNA sequence: TGTGCCAGCAGCTTAGCGCCCCGGGGGGGCCTTAGCAGCACAGATACGCAGTATTTT. Protein product: CASSLAPRGGLSSTDTQYF. The V gene is TRBV7-2, the J gene TRBJ2-3; 8 positions match TRBD2. Looked up from germline, CDR1 is SGHTA and CDR2 is FQGNSA. CDR3 length: 19 amino acids. V lost 0 bases, J lost 0 bases, and 11 bases stayed unmatched.

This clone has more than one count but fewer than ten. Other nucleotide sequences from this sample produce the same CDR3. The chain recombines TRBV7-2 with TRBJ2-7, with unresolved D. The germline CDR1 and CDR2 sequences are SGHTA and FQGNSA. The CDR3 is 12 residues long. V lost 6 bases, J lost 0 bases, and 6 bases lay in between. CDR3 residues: CASSPPSYEQYF. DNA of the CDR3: TGTGCCAGCAGTCCACCCTCCTACGAGCAGTACTTC.

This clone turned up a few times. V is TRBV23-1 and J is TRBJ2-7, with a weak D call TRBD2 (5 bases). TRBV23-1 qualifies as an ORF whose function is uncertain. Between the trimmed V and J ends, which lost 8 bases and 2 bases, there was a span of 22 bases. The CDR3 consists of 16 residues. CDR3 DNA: TGCGCCAGCGGGTGGTCAGAGAGGGAGTGTACCTACGAGCAGTACTTC. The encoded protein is CASGWSERECTYEQYF.

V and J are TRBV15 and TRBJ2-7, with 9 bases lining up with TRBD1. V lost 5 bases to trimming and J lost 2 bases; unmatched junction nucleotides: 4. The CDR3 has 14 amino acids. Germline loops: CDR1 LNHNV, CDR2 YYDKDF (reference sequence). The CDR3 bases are TGTGCCACCAGCCCTCGACAGGGGGCCTACGAGCAGTACTTC. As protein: CATSPRQGAYEQYF.

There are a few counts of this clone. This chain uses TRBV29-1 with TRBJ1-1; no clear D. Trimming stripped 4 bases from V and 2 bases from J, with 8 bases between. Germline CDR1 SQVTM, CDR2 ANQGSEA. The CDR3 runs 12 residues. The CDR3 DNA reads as TGCAGCGTTGCTAGGGTAAACACTGAAGCTTTCTTT. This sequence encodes CSVARVNTEAFF.

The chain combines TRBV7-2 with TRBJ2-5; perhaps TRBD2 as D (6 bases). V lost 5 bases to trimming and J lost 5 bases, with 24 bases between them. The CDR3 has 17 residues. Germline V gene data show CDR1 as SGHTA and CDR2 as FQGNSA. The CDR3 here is CASSPTRGLGGYETQYF. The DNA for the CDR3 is TGTGCCAGCAGCCCGACGAGGGGCTTGGGGGGTTACGAGACCCAGTACTTC.